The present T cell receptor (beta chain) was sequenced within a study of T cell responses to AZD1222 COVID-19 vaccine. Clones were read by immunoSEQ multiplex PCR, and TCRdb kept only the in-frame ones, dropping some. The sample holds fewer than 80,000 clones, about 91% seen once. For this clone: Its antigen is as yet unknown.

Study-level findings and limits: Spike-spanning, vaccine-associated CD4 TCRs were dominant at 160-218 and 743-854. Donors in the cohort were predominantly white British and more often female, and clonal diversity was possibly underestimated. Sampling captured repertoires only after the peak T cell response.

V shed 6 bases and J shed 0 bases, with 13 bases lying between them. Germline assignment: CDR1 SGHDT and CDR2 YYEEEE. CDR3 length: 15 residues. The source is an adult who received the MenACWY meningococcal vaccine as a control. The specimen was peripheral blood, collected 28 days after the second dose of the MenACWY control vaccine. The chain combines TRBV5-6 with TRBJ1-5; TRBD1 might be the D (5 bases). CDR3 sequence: CASTSTVFSNQPQHF. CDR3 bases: TGTGCCAGCACCTCGACAGTTTTTAGCAATCAGCCCCAGCATTTT.